This note documents a single T cell receptor (beta chain) sequence. With 4 bases removed from V and 7 bases from J, the gap between germline ends came to 17 bases. This CDR3 has 15 amino acids. CDR1 MGHRA and CDR2 YSYEKL come from the germline V gene. The data originate from a study of identifying expanded T cells in peripheral blood. During the collection period, no donor immune events like infections were recorded. TCRdb keeps only in-frame clones here, not all; method: immunoSEQ multiplex PCR. The data show tens of thousands of clones, with around 90% seen just once and 4.5% to 7% held by the top ten.

This receptor was obtained from a person between 18 and 69 years old in good health. The gene calls are TRBV4-1 and TRBJ1-5; D is possibly TRBD1 (5 bases). Sequences were obtained from blood. CDR3 sequence (DNA): TGCGCCAGCAGCCGCACAGGCCCCGGGGGGCAGCCCCAGCATTTT. This encodes CASSRTGPGGQPQHF.